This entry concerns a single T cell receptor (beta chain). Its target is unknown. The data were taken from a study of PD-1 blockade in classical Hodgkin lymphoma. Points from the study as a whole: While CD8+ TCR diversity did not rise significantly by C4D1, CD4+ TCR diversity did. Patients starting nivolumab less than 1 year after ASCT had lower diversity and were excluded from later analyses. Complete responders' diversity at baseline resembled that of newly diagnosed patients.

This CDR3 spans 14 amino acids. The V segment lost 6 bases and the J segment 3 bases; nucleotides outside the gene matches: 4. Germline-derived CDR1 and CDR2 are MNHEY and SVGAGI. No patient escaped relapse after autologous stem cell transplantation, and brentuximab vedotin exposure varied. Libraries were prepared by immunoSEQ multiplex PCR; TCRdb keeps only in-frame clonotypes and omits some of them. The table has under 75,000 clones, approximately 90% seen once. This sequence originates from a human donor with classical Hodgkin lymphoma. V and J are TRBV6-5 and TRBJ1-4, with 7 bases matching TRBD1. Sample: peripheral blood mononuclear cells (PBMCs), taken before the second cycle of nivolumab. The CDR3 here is CASRRQGSNEKLFF. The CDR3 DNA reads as TGTGCCAGCAGGAGACAGGGTTCTAATGAAAAACTGTTTTTT.